This T cell receptor (beta chain) appears in the sequencing data of a study of technical replicates of blood from a few donors. The assay was immunoSEQ multiplex PCR, and TCRdb's table has in-frame clones only and misses some. The sample holds about 98,000 clones; approximately 96% are singletons and the top ten take 0.2% to 0.25%. The CDR3 sequence is 13 residues long. With V trimmed by 5 bases and J by 10 bases, 5 bases remained unmatched. The V gene's germline CDR1 is MNHEY and CDR2 SVGAGI. This receptor was identified in a human donor in good health. The chain is built from TRBV6-5 and TRBJ1-6; 7 positions match TRBD1. The sequencing sample was made of T cells isolated from PBMCs. CDR3 protein: CASSEQGLSPLHF. The CDR3 coding sequence is TGTGCCAGCAGTGAACAGGGGCTATCACCCCTCCACTTT.